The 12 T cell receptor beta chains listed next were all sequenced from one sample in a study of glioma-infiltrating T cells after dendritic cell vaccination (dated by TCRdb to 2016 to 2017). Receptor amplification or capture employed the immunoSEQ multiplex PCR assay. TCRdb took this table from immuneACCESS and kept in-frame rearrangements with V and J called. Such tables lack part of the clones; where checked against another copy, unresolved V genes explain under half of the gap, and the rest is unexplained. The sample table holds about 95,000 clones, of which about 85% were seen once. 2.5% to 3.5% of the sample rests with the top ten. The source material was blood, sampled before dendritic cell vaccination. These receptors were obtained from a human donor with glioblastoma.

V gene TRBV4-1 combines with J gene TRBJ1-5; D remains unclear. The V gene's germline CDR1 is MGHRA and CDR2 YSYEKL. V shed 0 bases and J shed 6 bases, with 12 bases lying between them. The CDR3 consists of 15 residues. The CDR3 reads CASSQDMAEVQPQHF. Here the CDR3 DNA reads TGCGCCAGCAGCCAAGACATGGCGGAGGTTCAGCCCCAGCATTTT.

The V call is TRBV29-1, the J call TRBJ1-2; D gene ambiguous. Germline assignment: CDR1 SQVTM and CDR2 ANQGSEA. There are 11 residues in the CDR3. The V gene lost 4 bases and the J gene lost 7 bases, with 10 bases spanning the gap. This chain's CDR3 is CSVGNAGGYTF. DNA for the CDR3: TGCAGCGTTGGTAACGCAGGTGGCTACACCTTC.

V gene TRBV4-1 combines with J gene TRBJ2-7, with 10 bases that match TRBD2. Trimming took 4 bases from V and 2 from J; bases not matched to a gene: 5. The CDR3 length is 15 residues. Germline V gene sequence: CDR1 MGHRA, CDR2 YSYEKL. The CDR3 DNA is TGCGCCAGCAGCCTCCTAGCGGGAGTCACCTACGAGCAGTACTTC. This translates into CASSLLAGVTYEQYF.

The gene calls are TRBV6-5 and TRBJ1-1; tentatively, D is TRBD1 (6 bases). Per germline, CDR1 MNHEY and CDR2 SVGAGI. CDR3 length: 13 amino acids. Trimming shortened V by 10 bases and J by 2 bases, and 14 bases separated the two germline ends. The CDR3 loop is CAITRQANTEAFF. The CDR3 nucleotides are TGTGCCATCACCCGACAGGCAAACACTGAAGCTTTCTTT.

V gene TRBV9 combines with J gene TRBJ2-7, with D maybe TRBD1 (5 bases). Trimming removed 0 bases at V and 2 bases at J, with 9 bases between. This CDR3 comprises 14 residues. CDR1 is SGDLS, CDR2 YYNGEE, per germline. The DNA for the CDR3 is TGTGCCAGCAGCGTAGGGGCAGGGACCTACGAGCAGTACTTC. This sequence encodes CASSVGAGTYEQYF. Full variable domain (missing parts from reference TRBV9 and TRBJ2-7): DSGVTQTPKHLITATGQRVTLRCSPRSGDLSVYWYQQSLDQGLQFLIQYYNGEERAKGNILERFSAQQFPDLHSELNLSSLELGDSALYFCASSVGAGTYEQYFGPGTRLTVT.

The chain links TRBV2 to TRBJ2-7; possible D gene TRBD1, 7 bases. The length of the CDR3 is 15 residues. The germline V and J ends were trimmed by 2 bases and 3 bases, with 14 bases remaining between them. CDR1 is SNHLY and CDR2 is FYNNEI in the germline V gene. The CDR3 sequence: CASSERTGGIYEQYF. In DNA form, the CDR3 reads TGTGCCAGCAGTGAAAGGACAGGAGGGATCTACGAGCAGTACTTC.

The CDR3 bases are TGTGCCAGCAGCACCGGGACAGGATACCCCCATCAGCCCCAGCATTTT. Its protein is CASSTGTGYPHQPQHF. This sequence joins TRBV7-9 and TRBJ1-5; 8 bases agree with TRBD1. The CDR3 is 16 amino acids. Per germline, CDR1 SEHNR and CDR2 FQNEAQ (reference sequence). The V and J ends lost 5 bases and 5 bases, in that order; junction bases with no gene match: 11. Full variable domain (rest looked up from reference TRBV7-9 and TRBJ1-5): DTGVSQNPRHKITKRGQNVTFRCDPISEHNRLYWYRQTLGQGPEFLTYFQNEAQLEKSRLLSDRFSAERPKGSFSTLEIQRTEQGDSAMYLCASSTGTGYPHQPQHFGDGTRLSIL.

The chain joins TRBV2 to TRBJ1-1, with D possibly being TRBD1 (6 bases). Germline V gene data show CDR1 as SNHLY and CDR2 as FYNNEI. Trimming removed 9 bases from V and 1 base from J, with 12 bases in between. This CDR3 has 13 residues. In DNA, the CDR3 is TGTGCCAGTAGACAGGATGGGAACACTGAAGCTTTCTTT. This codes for CASRQDGNTEAFF.

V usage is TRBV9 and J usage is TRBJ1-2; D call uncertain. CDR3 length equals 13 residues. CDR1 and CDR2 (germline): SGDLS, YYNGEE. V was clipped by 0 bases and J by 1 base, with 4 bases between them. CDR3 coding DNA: TGTGCCAGCAGCGTAGATCTTAACTATGGCTACACCTTC. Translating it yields CASSVDLNYGYTF.

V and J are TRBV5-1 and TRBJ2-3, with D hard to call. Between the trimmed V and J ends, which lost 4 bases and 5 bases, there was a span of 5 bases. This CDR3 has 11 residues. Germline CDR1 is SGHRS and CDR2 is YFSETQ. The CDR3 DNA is TGCGCCAGCAGCGTTCAAGATACGCAGTATTTT. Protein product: CASSVQDTQYF.

Here the CDR3 reads CASSTRTSFQTYNEQFF. The CDR3 DNA is TGTGCCAGCAGCACCCGGACTAGCTTCCAGACCTACAATGAGCAGTTCTTC. This chain connects TRBV9 to TRBJ2-1; the match to TRBD2 covers 8 bases. Germline trimming cut 4 bases from V and 2 bases from J; bases unmatched to any gene: 11. This CDR3 comprises 17 residues. The germline gives CDR1 SGDLS, CDR2 YYNGEE.

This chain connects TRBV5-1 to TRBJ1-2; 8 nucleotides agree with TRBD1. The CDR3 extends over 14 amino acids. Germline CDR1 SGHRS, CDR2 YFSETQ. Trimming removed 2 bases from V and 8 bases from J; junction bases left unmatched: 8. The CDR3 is CASSLTGQGIGYTF. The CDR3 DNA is TGCGCCAGCAGCTTAACCGGACAGGGTATAGGCTACACCTTC.